The rows below give T cell receptor beta chains drawn from one sample of a study of vaccination effects on CD4 cells after COVID-19. Here immunoSEQ multiplex PCR was the method, and the copy in TCRdb shows in-frame clones only, minus some. The sample holds tens of thousands of clones, more than 60% seen once. The antigens these receptors bind are not known. The sample consisted of CD4+ T cells from PBMCs cultured with SARS-CoV-2 spike peptides, taken before COVID-19 vaccination. The source is a human donor who received a COVID-19 vaccine. Both conserved end residues are part of each CDR3. D genes are given only for firm matches. Clone size, where shown, is once, few, many, or a class for clones that have expanded.

>-|TRBD2|TRBJ2-5|TRBV5-1
CASTPSGGTRETQYF
TGCGCCAGCACCCCTAGCGGGGGGACGAGGGAGACCCAGTACTTC
>-|TRBD1|TRBJ1-6|TRBV11-2
CASSIGTAVTPYNSPLHF
TGTGCCAGCAGCATCGGGACAGCCGTTACTCCCTATAATTCACCCCTCCACTTT
>-|TRBD2|TRBJ2-1|TRBV7-2
CASSTNPGLRGNEQFF
TGTGCCAGCAGCACGAACCCGGGACTACGAGGAAATGAGCAGTTCTTC
>-|-|TRBJ2-6|TRBV6-5
CASRPGGSGANVLTF
TGTGCCAGCAGGCCCGGGGGCTCTGGGGCCAACGTCCTGACTTTC
>once|TRBD2|TRBJ2-4|TRBV19
CASSMGGGVLAKNIQYF
TGTGCCAGTAGTATGGGTGGGGGGGTGTTAGCCAAAAACATTCAGTACTTC
>once|TRBD2|TRBJ2-3|TRBV9
CASSVLPAGGTADTQYF
TGTGCCAGCAGCGTCCTCCCGGCGGGGGGTACGGCAGATACGCAGTATTTT
>-|-|TRBJ1-2|TRBV5-1
CASSLGVSNYGYTF
TGCGCCAGCAGTCTGGGGGTATCTAACTATGGCTACACCTTC
>once|-|TRBJ1-2|TRBV3-1/TRBV3-2
CASSQEGSYGYTF
TGTGCCAGCAGCCAAGAAGGCAGCTATGGCTACACCTTC
>once|-|TRBJ2-3|TRBV5-1
CASSLGGADTQYF
TGCGCCAGCAGCTTGGGCGGGGCAGATACGCAGTATTTT
>-|-|TRBJ1-2|TRBV28
CASSTKFGYTF
TGTGCCAGCAGTACCAAATTTGGCTACACCTTC
>-|-|TRBJ2-5|TRBV19
CASSIGMWETQYF
TGTGCCAGTAGTATAGGAATGTGGGAGACCCAGTACTTC
>-|TRBD1|TRBJ2-2|TRBV28
CASRSPGQGSGELFF
TGTGCCAGCAGGAGTCCGGGACAGGGCTCCGGGGAGCTGTTTTTT
>-|-|TRBJ2-5|TRBV29-1
CSVGQQETQYF
TGCAGCGTCGGACAGCAAGAGACCCAGTACTTC
>once|-|TRBJ2-5|TRBV19
CASSIYPGRETQYF
TGTGCCAGTAGTATTTATCCAGGGAGAGAGACCCAGTACTTC
>-|-|TRBJ2-1|TRBV5-1
CASSPDGTYNEQFF
TGCGCCAGCAGCCCGGATGGTACATACAATGAGCAGTTCTTC
>-|-|TRBJ2-1|TRBV18
CASSPPRDRVANEQFF
TGTGCCAGCTCACCTCCCCGAGATAGGGTGGCCAATGAGCAGTTCTTC
>few|-|TRBJ1-1|TRBV7-3
CASSLSGGNTEAFF
TGTGCCAGCAGCCTCAGTGGGGGGAACACTGAAGCTTTCTTT
>once|-|TRBJ1-2|TRBV7-9
CASSPSGTPYGYTF
TGTGCCAGCAGCCCTAGCGGGACTCCTTATGGCTACACCTTC
>-|-|TRBJ1-1|TRBV5-1
CASSLALGRRGNTEAFF
TGCGCCAGCAGCTTGGCCCTTGGACGTAGAGGGAACACTGAAGCTTTCTTT
>-|-|TRBJ1-1|TRBV18
CASSRAANTEAFF
TGTGCCAGCTCACGGGCAGCGAACACTGAAGCTTTCTTT
>-|-|TRBJ1-1|TRBV5-1
CASSPDSGTEAFF
TGCGCCAGCAGCCCGGACAGCGGCACTGAAGCTTTCTTT
>-|-|TRBJ2-5|TRBV24-1
CATSDSDPPAQYF
TGTGCCACCAGTGATTCGGACCCCCCCGCCCAGTACTTC
>once|-|TRBJ1-3|TRBV15
CATSGGFSGNTIYF
TGTGCCACCAGCGGGGGGTTCTCTGGAAACACCATATATTTT
>once|TRBD1|TRBJ1-4|TRBV6-5
CASSYSDRGSEKLFF
TGTGCCAGCAGTTACTCGGACAGGGGTAGTGAAAAACTGTTTTTT
>-|-|TRBJ1-1|TRBV10-3
CAISERGTEAFF
TGTGCCATCAGTGAGCGGGGAACTGAAGCTTTCTTT
>-|-|TRBJ2-6|TRBV12-5
CASGPRRSGNGIGGTPGANVLTF
TGTGCTAGTGGTCCCCGAAGGTCGGGAAACGGTATTGGTGGAACTCCTGGGGCCAACGTCCTGACTTTC
>once|-|TRBJ2-6|TRBV6-1
CASSETLISGANVLTF
TGTGCCAGCAGTGAAACTCTGATCTCTGGGGCCAACGTCCTGACTTTC
>-|-|TRBJ1-4|TRBV2
CASSFGQRNEKLFF
TGTGCCAGCAGCTTCGGACAGCGTAATGAAAAACTGTTTTTT
>-|-|TRBJ1-5|TRBV3-1/TRBV3-2
CASSQFVDQPQHF
TGTGCCAGCAGCCAATTCGTGGATCAGCCCCAGCATTTT
>-|-|TRBJ1-2|TRBV6-5
CASSYRESYGYTF
TGTGCCAGCAGTTATAGGGAGAGCTATGGCTACACCTTC
>-|TRBD2|TRBJ2-3|TRBV3-1/TRBV3-2
CASSAGLAGTHTDTQYF
TGTGCCAGCAGCGCCGGGCTAGCGGGAACCCACACAGATACGCAGTATTTT
>-|TRBD2|TRBJ2-2|TRBV2
CASTLDGGGLGGELFF
TGTGCCAGCACGCTAGACGGCGGGGGGCTTGGCGGGGAGCTGTTTTTT
>-|-|TRBJ2-5|TRBV7-6
CASSSSGQGGGQETQYF
TGTGCCAGCAGCAGCTCGGGGCAGGGTGGGGGCCAAGAGACCCAGTACTTC
>-|TRBD2|TRBJ2-3|TRBV7-3
CASSSGTSGYTDTQYF
TGTGCCAGCAGCTCCGGGACTAGCGGATACACAGATACGCAGTATTTT
>-|-|TRBJ1-2|TRBV6-5
CASTWTVNYGYTF
TGTGCCAGCACCTGGACAGTGAACTATGGCTACACCTTC
>-|TRBD2|TRBJ2-2|TRBV29-1
CSVRGLAGANTGELFF
TGCAGCGTTCGGGGACTAGCGGGGGCGAACACCGGGGAGCTGTTTTTT
>-|-|TRBJ1-1|TRBV6-5
CASSRDGNTEAFF
TGTGCCAGCAGCCGCGACGGGAACACTGAAGCTTTCTTT
>once|-|TRBJ1-5|TRBV10-3
CAISEQGISNQPQHF
TGTGCCATCAGCGAACAGGGTATTAGCAATCAGCCCCAGCATTTT
>-|-|TRBJ2-3|TRBV7-9
CASSSEGRDTQYF
TGTGCCAGCAGCTCCGAGGGGAGAGATACGCAGTATTTT
>-|TRBD2|TRBJ2-1|TRBV24-1
CATSDRLAGGLDEQFF
TGTGCCACCAGTGATAGACTAGCGGGGGGTCTCGATGAGCAGTTCTTC
>-|-|TRBJ1-5|TRBV6-5
CASRDSNQPQHF
TGTGCCAGCAGGGATAGCAATCAGCCCCAGCATTTT
>few|-|TRBJ2-1|TRBV27
CASSSLQVNEQFF
TGTGCCAGCAGTTCGCTTCAGGTCAATGAGCAGTTCTTC
>-|-|TRBJ1-1|TRBV5-4
CASSLRSQPGTEAFF
TGTGCCAGCAGCCTGCGCTCACAGCCGGGCACTGAAGCTTTCTTT
>-|-|TRBJ1-2|TRBV12-3/TRBV12-4
CASSWTVNYGYTF
TGTGCCAGCAGTTGGACAGTGAACTATGGCTACACCTTC
>-|-|TRBJ1-6|TRBV9
CASSVAGSGSPLHF
TGTGCCAGCAGCGTAGCGGGGAGTGGATCACCCCTCCACTTT
>-|-|TRBJ1-5|TRBV12-5
CASGFHNQPQHF
TGTGCTAGTGGTTTCCACAATCAGCCCCAGCATTTT
>-|TRBD1|TRBJ1-2|TRBV12-3/TRBV12-4
CASSQGANYGYTF
TGTGCCAGCAGCCAGGGGGCGAACTATGGCTACACCTTC
>-|-|TRBJ2-6|TRBV19
CASSITRDGANVLTF
TGTGCCAGTAGTATAACAAGGGACGGGGCCAACGTCCTGACTTTC
>-|-|TRBJ2-2|TRBV6-5
CASRNRVVGTGELFF
TGTGCCAGCAGAAACAGGGTTGTAGGTACCGGGGAGCTGTTTTTT
>-|-|TRBJ2-5|TRBV19
CASTPTWGIMGETQYF
TGTGCCAGTACCCCAACTTGGGGCATAATGGGAGAGACCCAGTACTTC
>once|-|TRBJ2-6|TRBV28
CASSSLTGANVLTF
TGTGCCAGCAGCTCCCTAACGGGGGCCAACGTCCTGACTTTC